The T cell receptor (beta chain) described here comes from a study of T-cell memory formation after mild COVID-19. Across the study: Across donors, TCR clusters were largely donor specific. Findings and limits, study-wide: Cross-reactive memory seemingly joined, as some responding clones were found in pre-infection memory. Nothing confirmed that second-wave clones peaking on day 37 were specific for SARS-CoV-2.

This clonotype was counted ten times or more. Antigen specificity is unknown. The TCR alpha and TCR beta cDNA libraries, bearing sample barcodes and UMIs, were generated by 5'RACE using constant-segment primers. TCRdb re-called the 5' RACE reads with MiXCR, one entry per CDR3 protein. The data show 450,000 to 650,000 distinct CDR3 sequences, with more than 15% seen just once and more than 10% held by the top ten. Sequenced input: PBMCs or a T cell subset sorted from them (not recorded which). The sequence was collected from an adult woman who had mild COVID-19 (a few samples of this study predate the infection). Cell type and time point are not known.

CDR3 residues: CSARRTPSSYEQYF. The CDR3 DNA is TGCAGTGCCCGGCGGACTCCGAGCTCCTACGAGCAGTACTTC. V is TRBV20-1 and J is TRBJ2-7; maybe TRBD2 (5 bases). The germline gives CDR1 DFQATT, CDR2 SNEGSKA (reference sequence). The V end lost 6 bases, the J end lost 0 bases, and 15 bases lay between the germline ends. The CDR3 has 14 residues.